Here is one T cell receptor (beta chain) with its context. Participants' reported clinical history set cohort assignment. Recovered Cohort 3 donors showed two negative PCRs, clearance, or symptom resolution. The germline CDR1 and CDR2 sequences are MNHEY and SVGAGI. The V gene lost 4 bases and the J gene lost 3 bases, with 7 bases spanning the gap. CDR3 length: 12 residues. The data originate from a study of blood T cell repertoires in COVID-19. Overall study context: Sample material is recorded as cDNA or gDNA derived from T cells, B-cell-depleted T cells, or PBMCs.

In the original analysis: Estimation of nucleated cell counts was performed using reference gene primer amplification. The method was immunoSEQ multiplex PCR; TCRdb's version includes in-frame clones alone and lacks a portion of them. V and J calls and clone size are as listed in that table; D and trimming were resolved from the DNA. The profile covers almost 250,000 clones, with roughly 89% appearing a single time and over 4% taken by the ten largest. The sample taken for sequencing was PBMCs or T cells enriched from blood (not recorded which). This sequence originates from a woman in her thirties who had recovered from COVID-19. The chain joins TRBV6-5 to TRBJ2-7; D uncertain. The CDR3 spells CASSSRNYEQYF. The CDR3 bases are TGTGCCAGCAGTTCTAGGAACTACGAGCAGTACTTC.